This T cell receptor (beta chain) was identified during a study of vaccination effects on CD4 cells after COVID-19. Study-wide findings and caveats: Both infection-induced and vaccine-induced clones contracted markedly at late post-vaccination timepoints.

Sequencing was performed with immunoSEQ multiplex PCR; in TCRdb, only in-frame clones are kept and a portion is missing. The table records under 70,000 clones, roughly 77% of them present only once. Regarding this clone: What it binds is not known.

Antigen-specific CD4+ T cells were expanded (with viral peptide pools) by the ViraFEST assay ahead of sequencing. CD4+ T cell isolation took place after less than 13 days of culture. This person caught SARS-CoV-2 sometime from March to December 2020, and PCR testing confirmed the infection. Days 3 and 7 were when half the medium was replaced with IL-2 medium. V gave up 4 bases and J gave up 9 bases, with 19 bases separating them. Germline CDR1 reads LNHNV; CDR2 reads YYDKDF (reference sequence). This CDR3 contains 15 residues. The clonotype originates from a human donor who had a prior SARS-CoV-2 infection. This chain links TRBV15 with TRBJ1-5, with D perhaps TRBD1 (5 bases). The starting material was CD4+ T cells from PBMCs cultured with HIV peptides, obtained before COVID-19 vaccination. Subset given: HIV-1 Nef peptide pool negative control/reference culture. The CDR3 loop reads CATSTRGGEGRPQHF. For the CDR3, the DNA is TGTGCCACCAGCACCCGGGGGGGGGAAGGGAGGCCCCAGCATTTT.